Listed below are T cell receptor beta chains from one sample, sequenced in a study of T-cell memory formation after mild COVID-19. TCRdb re-derived calls from the 5' RACE reads in MiXCR, one entry per CDR3 protein. The table has some 440,000 distinct CDR3 sequences, nearly 25% seen once. Source material: PBMCs or a T cell subset sorted from them (not recorded which). These receptor sequences come from an adult woman who had mild COVID-19 (a few samples of this study predate the infection). Cell type and time point are not known. CDR3s include the opening cysteine and the closing phenylalanine or tryptophan. Each record gives: V gene, J gene, D gene, clone size, CDR3 DNA, CDR3 protein. A D gene is named only where the DNA matches it firmly. Clone sizes are given selectively: once, few, many, or a class where the clone is expanded.

V: TRBV5-1
J: TRBJ1-2
D: TRBD1
size: NA
DNA: TGCGCCAGCAGCTATAGACAGGGGACCTATGGCTACACCTTC
CDR3: CASSYRQGTYGYTF

V: TRBV15
J: TRBJ2-5
D: NA
size: few
DNA: TGTGCCACCAGCAGACAGGTCGAGGGGGAGACCCAGTACTTC
CDR3: CATSRQVEGETQYF

V: TRBV7-8
J: TRBJ2-1
D: TRBD2
size: NA
DNA: TGTGCCAGCAGCGCATCCCCGGGACTAGCGGTCGGGAGCTCCTACAATGAGCAGTTCTTC
CDR3: CASSASPGLAVGSSYNEQFF

V: TRBV7-2
J: TRBJ2-3
D: TRBD2
size: NA
DNA: TGTGCCAGCAGCTTGGGGTACGGGACTAGCGGGGGGACCACGCAGTATTTT
CDR3: CASSLGYGTSGGTTQYF

V: TRBV5-4
J: TRBJ1-3
D: NA
size: NA
DNA: TGTGCCAGCAGCTTTTGGAACTCTGGAAACACCATATATTTT
CDR3: CASSFWNSGNTIYF

V: TRBV5-1
J: TRBJ2-3
D: NA
size: NA
DNA: TGCGCCAGCAGCTTGGGTCGCGGCGGCGCTAGCACAGATACGCAGTATTTT
CDR3: CASSLGRGGASTDTQYF

V: TRBV7-9
J: TRBJ2-3
D: NA
size: NA
DNA: TGTGCCAGCAGTTCGGTTGTGGGCACAGATACGCAGTATTTT
CDR3: CASSSVVGTDTQYF

V: TRBV5-1
J: TRBJ2-2
D: NA
size: NA
DNA: TGCGCCAGCAGCTTGGGGACAGCAGGCGGGGAGCTGTTTTTT
CDR3: CASSLGTAGGELFF

V: TRBV4-3
J: TRBJ1-2
D: NA
size: NA
DNA: TGCGCCAGCAGCCGATCCCGGGAATACTATGGCTACACCTTC
CDR3: CASSRSREYYGYTF

V: TRBV27
J: TRBJ2-7
D: NA
size: few
DNA: TGTGCCAGCAGTTCATCGGACCGATTTTTCTACGAGCAGTACTTC
CDR3: CASSSSDRFFYEQYF

V: TRBV21-1
J: TRBJ2-1
D: NA
size: NA
DNA: TGTGCCAGCAGGACAGGGGTCAATGAGCAGTTCTTC
CDR3: CASRTGVNEQFF

V: TRBV15
J: TRBJ2-7
D: NA
size: many
DNA: TGTGCCACCAGCAGATCATTGGGCTACGAGCAGTACTTC
CDR3: CATSRSLGYEQYF

V: TRBV20-1
J: TRBJ2-1
D: TRBD2
size: NA
DNA: TGCAGTGCTCCCGGACTAGCGGGGGGGCCGGGGTACAATGAGCAGTTCTTC
CDR3: CSAPGLAGGPGYNEQFF

V: TRBV7-3
J: TRBJ2-7
D: NA
size: few
DNA: TGTGCCAGCAGCTTAATGGCAGTCTCAGCGGGCGAGCAGTACTTC
CDR3: CASSLMAVSAGEQYF

V: TRBV29-1
J: TRBJ2-7
D: TRBD2
size: NA
DNA: TGCAGCGTTGTCCCTCTAGCGGATGCTAACTACGAGCAGTACTTC
CDR3: CSVVPLADANYEQYF

V: TRBV4-1
J: TRBJ2-3
D: NA
size: NA
DNA: TGCGCCAGCAGCCCAGGTCCCCAGACAGATACGCAGTATTTT
CDR3: CASSPGPQTDTQYF

V: TRBV7-8
J: TRBJ2-5
D: NA
size: few
DNA: TGTGCCAGCAGCTTGCCAAGGGGAGAGACCCAGTACTTC
CDR3: CASSLPRGETQYF

V: TRBV2
J: TRBJ2-2
D: NA
size: NA
DNA: TGTGCCAGCAGCGCGGACAGTCCCGGGGAGCTGTTTTTT
CDR3: CASSADSPGELFF

V: TRBV24-1
J: TRBJ2-7
D: TRBD1
size: NA
DNA: TGTGCCACCAGTGATTTTGGAGGGACAGGGGGCGGCGAGCAGTACTTC
CDR3: CATSDFGGTGGGEQYF

V: TRBV4-1
J: TRBJ2-3
D: NA
size: few
DNA: TGCGCCAGCAGCCCGACAGGCTTGTTTGATACGCAGTATTTT
CDR3: CASSPTGLFDTQYF

V: TRBV20-1
J: TRBJ2-3
D: TRBD1
size: NA
DNA: TGCAGTGCTAATCAGGGGGTCTTCCCAGATACGCAGTATTTT
CDR3: CSANQGVFPDTQYF

V: TRBV6-2/TRBV6-3
J: TRBJ1-6
D: TRBD1
size: NA
DNA: TGTGCCAGCAGTGGAGGACAGGATCATGGCCTCCACTTT
CDR3: CASSGGQDHGLHF

V: TRBV20-1
J: TRBJ2-7
D: NA
size: few
DNA: TGCAGTGCTGGAAACGGGGAAAGCTTACTTAAGCAGTACTTC
CDR3: CSAGNGESLLKQYF

V: TRBV7-9
J: TRBJ2-5
D: TRBD1
size: NA
DNA: TGTGCCAGCAAGGACAGGGAAGAGGAGACCCAGTACTTC
CDR3: CASKDREEETQYF

V: TRBV5-1
J: TRBJ2-1
D: TRBD2
size: few
DNA: TGCGCCAGCAGCTTCGGCGGGGGATCCGAGCAGTTCTTC
CDR3: CASSFGGGSEQFF

V: TRBV20-1
J: TRBJ2-7
D: TRBD2
size: NA
DNA: TGCAGTGCTAGAGATCGGGGGACTAGCGGCCGCTCCTACGAGCAGTACTTC
CDR3: CSARDRGTSGRSYEQYF

V: TRBV20-1
J: TRBJ2-7
D: TRBD2
size: NA
DNA: TGCAGTGCTAATAGACTAGCGGGGCAGTACGAGCAGTACTTC
CDR3: CSANRLAGQYEQYF

V: TRBV4-1
J: TRBJ1-2
D: NA
size: once
DNA: TGCGCCAGCAGCCAAGCTGACCGCGGGGAGAGAGGCTACACCTTC
CDR3: CASSQADRGERGYTF

V: TRBV30
J: TRBJ2-6
D: NA
size: NA
DNA: TGTGCCTGGAGTGTACGGGGACAACCGAGGGCCAACGTCCTGACTTTC
CDR3: CAWSVRGQPRANVLTF

V: TRBV5-6
J: TRBJ2-1
D: NA
size: few
DNA: TGTGCCAGCAGCTTGGTGGCTAGAAATGAGCAGTTCTTC
CDR3: CASSLVARNEQFF

V: TRBV7-2
J: TRBJ1-3
D: NA
size: NA
DNA: TGTGCCAGCAGCTTAGAGGCAGGGTGGAACACCATATATTTT
CDR3: CASSLEAGWNTIYF

V: TRBV6-6
J: TRBJ2-5
D: NA
size: few
DNA: TGTGCCAGCAGTTACTCTTCGGGGGAAGAGACCCAGTACTTC
CDR3: CASSYSSGEETQYF

V: TRBV4-1
J: TRBJ2-3
D: TRBD1
size: few
DNA: TGCGCCAGCAGCCATTTACAGGGGATGGCAGATACGCAGTATTTT
CDR3: CASSHLQGMADTQYF

V: TRBV9
J: TRBJ2-7
D: NA
size: few
DNA: TGTGCCAGCAGCGTTGCATCTAGTGGGTACGAGCAGTACTTC
CDR3: CASSVASSGYEQYF

V: TRBV10-3
J: TRBJ2-7
D: TRBD2
size: NA
DNA: TGTGCCCCATCTAGCGGGAGGCCATACGAGCAGTACTTC
CDR3: CAPSSGRPYEQYF

V: TRBV6-1
J: TRBJ2-3
D: NA
size: NA
DNA: TGTGCCAGCGAGGGGGGTTCCACAGATACGCAGTATTTT
CDR3: CASEGGSTDTQYF

V: TRBV24-1
J: TRBJ1-1
D: NA
size: NA
DNA: TGTGCCACCAGTGCTCGCGGGGCAGGGGTGAGCACTGAAGCTTTCTTT
CDR3: CATSARGAGVSTEAFF

V: TRBV20-1
J: TRBJ2-7
D: NA
size: few
DNA: TGCAGTGTTCGTACAGCGGAAACCTACGAGCAGTACTTC
CDR3: CSVRTAETYEQYF

V: TRBV15
J: TRBJ2-7
D: TRBD2
size: NA
DNA: TGTGCCACCAGCAGAGATGGTACTAGCGGGGCCCGAGGATACGAGCAGTACTTC
CDR3: CATSRDGTSGARGYEQYF

V: TRBV7-2
J: TRBJ1-6
D: NA
size: NA
DNA: TGTGCCAGCAGGCTGGGGGGGTCGCGATATAATTCACCCCTCCACTTT
CDR3: CASRLGGSRYNSPLHF

V: TRBV5-1
J: TRBJ2-4
D: TRBD1
size: few
DNA: TGCGCCAGCAGCTTGGGTGGCAGGGGGATAGACATTCAGTACTTC
CDR3: CASSLGGRGIDIQYF

V: TRBV5-6
J: TRBJ2-3
D: NA
size: many
DNA: TGTGCCAGCAGCTTGGGAAGGGCAGATACGCAGTATTTT
CDR3: CASSLGRADTQYF

V: TRBV6-1
J: TRBJ2-5
D: NA
size: few
DNA: TGTGCCAGCAGTGGGGTCTACCTCGTAGGCGGCCAAGAGACCCAGTACTTC
CDR3: CASSGVYLVGGQETQYF

V: TRBV7-9
J: TRBJ1-5
D: TRBD1
size: NA
DNA: TGTGCCAGCAGCCTCGGGACAGTAGAATACAATCAGCCCCAGCATTTT
CDR3: CASSLGTVEYNQPQHF

V: TRBV20-1
J: TRBJ2-1
D: NA
size: few
DNA: TGCAGTGCTAGAGGGCTGGTTATCTACAATGAGCAGTTCTTC
CDR3: CSARGLVIYNEQFF

V: TRBV19
J: TRBJ2-1
D: NA
size: many
DNA: TGTGCCAGTAGCCAGACAGAAATCAATGAGCAGTTCTTC
CDR3: CASSQTEINEQFF

V: TRBV6-2/TRBV6-3
J: TRBJ2-5
D: NA
size: few
DNA: TGTGCCAGCTACTCAGGACTATATCGCGAGCAAGAGACCCAGTACTTC
CDR3: CASYSGLYREQETQYF

V: TRBV20-1
J: TRBJ2-7
D: TRBD2
size: NA
DNA: TGCAGTGCTACCCGGTTGGGGCAGTCGAATCCTAGCGGGAGCTCCTACGAGCAGTACTTC
CDR3: CSATRLGQSNPSGSSYEQYF

V: TRBV7-9
J: TRBJ1-2
D: TRBD1
size: NA
DNA: TGTGCCAGCAGGGAACCGGGACAGGGGGCCTATGGCTACACCTTC
CDR3: CASREPGQGAYGYTF

V: TRBV25-1
J: TRBJ2-2
D: NA
size: many
DNA: TGTGCCAGCAGTCCCCTCGACACAAACACCGGGGAGCTGTTTTTT
CDR3: CASSPLDTNTGELFF

V: TRBV4-1
J: TRBJ2-4
D: TRBD2
size: many
DNA: TGCGCCAGCAGTGGTCCGACTAGCGGCGAAAACATTCAGTACTTC
CDR3: CASSGPTSGENIQYF